This passage covers 8 T cell receptor beta chains from one sample sequenced in a study of T-cell memory formation after mild COVID-19 (dated by TCRdb to about 2021). Receptor amplification or capture employed 5' RACE. These reads were obtained on an Illumina NovaSeq 6000. TCRdb took the public reads, trimmed them with fastp at Q25, ran MiXCR for clone calling and kept in-frame beta chains. Each CDR3 protein appears once, grouped with its most common genes and DNA. This sample comprises about 210,000 distinct CDR3 sequences, 10% of them detected only once. Approximately 2.8% of the sample is taken by the ten largest. Sequenced sample: PBMCs or a T cell subset sorted from them (not recorded which). These receptors came from a man between 18 and 35 years old who had mild COVID-19 (a few samples of this study predate the infection). The sample titles of this study are shuffled in the database, so cell type and time point are left out; the donor was told from shared clones.

J is TRBJ1-5 and V is TRBV20-1; no firm D call. The CDR3 is made up of 15 amino acids. Trimming took off 4 bases at V and 5 bases at J, with 18 bases between the two ends. Germline V gives CDR1 DFQATT, CDR2 SNEGSKA (reference sequence). This chain's CDR3 is CSATRDAGWDQPQHF. The CDR3 DNA is TGCAGTGCTACCCGTGATGCTGGATGGGATCAGCCCCAGCATTTT.

This clonotype turned up a few times. The chain carries TRBV2 and TRBJ1-5, with 8 bases fitting TRBD1. Unmatched junction bases numbered 4, after V lost 6 bases and J lost 0 bases. CDR3 size: 15 residues. The germline CDR1 and CDR2 sequences are SNHLY and FYNNEI. CDR3: CASRGQEDSNQPQHF. CDR3 DNA: TGTGCCAGCAGGGGACAGGAGGATAGCAATCAGCCCCAGCATTTT.

This clonotype was observed many times. This chain connects TRBV24-1 to TRBJ2-3; D is ambiguous. Germline CDR1 is KGHDR and CDR2 is SFDVKD. This CDR3 is built from 12 residues. Trimming cost V 5 bases and J 0 bases, with 2 bases left between them. CDR3 bases: TGTGCCACCAGTGGGAGCACAGATACGCAGTATTTT. Residues: CATSGSTDTQYF.

The table lists this clonotype with many counts. The rearrangement links TRBV3-1 to TRBJ1-1; 7 nucleotides align to TRBD1. Germline V gene lookup returns CDR1 LGHDT and CDR2 YNNKEL (reference sequence). V shed 0 bases and J 7 bases; nucleotides not matched to a gene: 5. The CDR3 contains 14 residues. The CDR3 here is CASSQDRGCCEAFF. CDR3 DNA sequence: TGTGCCAGCAGCCAAGACAGGGGGTGTTGTGAAGCTTTCTTT.

This chain uses TRBV20-1 with TRBJ1-1; weak D call: TRBD1 (5 bases). Germline CDR1 DFQATT, CDR2 SNEGSKA (reference sequence). This CDR3 has 15 amino acids. Trimming removed 3 bases from V and 1 base from J, with 15 bases in between. This chain's CDR3 is CSARAHPGPNTEAFF. The CDR3 nucleotides read TGCAGTGCTAGGGCCCACCCGGGGCCGAACACTGAAGCTTTCTTT.

This clonotype occurred a few times. This chain connects TRBV5-1 to TRBJ1-3; 7 nucleotides agree with TRBD1. This CDR3 has 16 amino acids. Germline CDR1 SGHRS, CDR2 YFSETQ. J gave up 0 bases and V 2 bases, and 5 bases lay outside the gene matches. CDR3 sequence reads: CASSFGTANSGNTIYF. CDR3 coding DNA: TGCGCCAGCAGCTTCGGGACAGCAAACTCTGGAAACACCATATATTTT.

The chain has TRBV7-9 and TRBJ1-6; maybe TRBD1 (5 bases). CDR1 and CDR2 (germline): SEHNR, FQNEAQ (reference sequence). The ends were cut back, 2 bases at V and 5 bases at J, with 10 bases in the middle. The CDR3 spans 15 residues. The CDR3 nucleotides are TGTGCCAGCAGCTTATCCGGGGGTAATAATTCACCCCTCCACTTT. Its protein product is CASSLSGGNNSPLHF. Combining the CDR3 with reference TRBV7-9 and TRBJ1-6 gives the whole variable domain DTGVSQNPRHKITKRGQNVTFRCDPISEHNRLYWYRQTLGQGPEFLTYFQNEAQLEKSRLLSDRFSAERPKGSFSTLEIQRTEQGDSAMYLCASSLSGGNNSPLHFGNGTRLTVT.

This clonotype was detected ten times or more. This sequence joins TRBV12-3 or TRBV12-4 and TRBJ1-1; maybe TRBD1 (6 bases). The CDR3 contains 16 residues. Trimming left V 6 bases short and J 1 base short, with 18 bases between. CDR3 DNA: TGTGCCAGCAGACCATTGGGGGGCGCCGAGAACACTGAAGCTTTCTTT. This gives the protein CASRPLGGAENTEAFF.